These T cell receptor beta chains were read from a single sample in a study of blood T cell repertoires in COVID-19. The data were produced by immunoSEQ multiplex PCR, yet TCRdb's version contains in-frame clones alone and is incomplete. This sample has 70,000 to 90,000 clones, with more than 75% found just once. Source material: peripheral blood. These receptors came from a woman of 80 years or more with acute or convalescent COVID-19. CDR3s leave out the opening cysteine and the closing phenylalanine or tryptophan.

v_call: TRBV24-1; cdr3_aa: ATSSGVPYNEQF
v_call: TRBV5-6; cdr3_aa: ASSLETGTGVNTEAF
v_call: TRBV9; cdr3_aa: ASSPRPRITDTQY
v_call: TRBV18; cdr3_aa: ASNRGYKENTIY
v_call: TRBV19; cdr3_aa: ASNDRVGEQY
v_call: TRBV4-2; cdr3_aa: ASSQERIASLAGDTQY
v_call: TRBV19; cdr3_aa: ASSIQGAVWTGELF
v_call: TRBV7-9; cdr3_aa: ASSFKPGQSPGELF
v_call: TRBV27; cdr3_aa: ASRALEGAEAF
v_call: TRBV5-1; cdr3_aa: ASSPEGQFLETQY
v_call: TRBV6-5; cdr3_aa: ASTDQGANTGELF
v_call: TRBV20-1; cdr3_aa: SASPGQGLGYGYT
v_call: TRBV5-4; cdr3_aa: ASSLDRGLDGYT
v_call: TRBV10-3; cdr3_aa: AIRDSPPKNTEAF
v_call: TRBV23-1; cdr3_aa: ASRRGSGDSSYEQY
v_call: TRBV3-1/TRBV3-2; cdr3_aa: ASSQHLTGGGQF
v_call: TRBV2; cdr3_aa: ASTSEVLETQY
v_call: TRBV7-2; cdr3_aa: ASSLGGRANEQF
v_call: TRBV2; cdr3_aa: ASTEDPRTVSGNTIY
v_call: TRBV3-1/TRBV3-2; cdr3_aa: ASSPDFNTDTQY
v_call: TRBV28; cdr3_aa: ASSRRVNQPQH